Listed below are T cell receptor beta chains from one sample, sequenced in a study of graft-versus-host responses after intestinal transplantation. Assay: immunoSEQ multiplex PCR; the TCRdb copy retains only in-frame clones and omits some. The sample holds tens of thousands of clones, about 92% seen once. The antigens for these receptors are not known. The material was unstimulated CD8+ T cells sorted from spleen or lymph node cells, obtained before intestinal transplant. Receptors originate from a human donor who received an intestinal transplant. The conserved cysteine and the conserved F or W are not part of the CDR3 here. A clone size is listed for some rows: how often the clone was seen (once, few, many), or a class if it is expanded.

>-|TRBV2|TRBJ1-1
ASSEALDGTGGTEAF
>-|TRBV2|TRBJ2-2
ASRDESSRGLNTGELF
>-|TRBV14|TRBJ2-7
ASSQRQTYEQY
>-|TRBV18|TRBJ2-1
ASSPTGDEQF
>-|TRBV19|TRBJ2-1
ASSTWAPYNEQF
>-|TRBV11-2|TRBJ1-2
ASSPLDRTESYGYT
>-|TRBV6-1|TRBJ1-5
ASSPGGDGNQPQH
>-|TRBV9|TRBJ2-7
ASSVGALDSYEQY
>-|TRBV19|TRBJ1-3
ASRDRAGGNTIY
>-|TRBV19|TRBJ1-2
ASSPTGGPYGYT
>-|TRBV4-3|TRBJ1-2
ASSLDSGGYNYGYT
>-|TRBV5-4|TRBJ1-5
ASSLGSGQPQH
>-|TRBV9|TRBJ2-2
ASSSPGEGTGELF
>once|TRBV7-6|TRBJ2-3
ASSLFLGSTSQGPDTQY
>-|TRBV9|TRBJ1-1
ASSADIPTEAF
>-|TRBV2|TRBJ1-3
ASSEYLTGDGAGNTIY
>-|TRBV11-2|TRBJ1-3
ASSPRTDYSGNTIY
>-|TRBV10-3|TRBJ1-1
AISDRTGTNTEAF
>-|TRBV7-9|TRBJ1-2
ASSHQKTGDREYGYT
>-|TRBV27|TRBJ2-2
ARPPRGNTGELF
>-|TRBV7-8|TRBJ2-7
ASSDWQTYEQY
>-|TRBV30|TRBJ2-3
AWSPPGLDLDTQY
>-|TRBV5-6|TRBJ2-3
ASSQHSTDTQY